This T cell receptor (beta chain) originates from a study of a mutant IDH1 vaccine in newly diagnosed glioma. The CDR3 has 15 residues. The germline V and J ends were trimmed by 3 bases and 1 base, with 13 bases remaining between them. Looked up from germline, CDR1 is SGHRS and CDR2 is YFSETQ. The time point: week 47, end of study. Vaccinated patients received 300 ug of mutant IDH1 20-mer peptide per dose, with topical imiquimod. Measured with immunoSEQ multiplex PCR; TCRdb has only the in-frame clones, and not every one. Among approximately 31,000 clones, 84% were seen once, and the ten largest hold about 28%. As for this clone: Its specificity is unknown.

This TCR was sampled from a man younger than 45 with glioma. The chain is built from TRBV5-1 and TRBJ1-1; D possibly corresponds to TRBD1 (5 bases). Sequencing used PBMCs, obtained from a glioma patient whose treatment included an IDH1 peptide vaccine. The CDR3 spells CASSYHTGENTEAFF. CDR3 nucleotide sequence: TGCGCCAGCAGCTACCACACAGGTGAGAACACTGAAGCTTTCTTT.